This T cell receptor beta chain was retrieved from a study of graft-versus-host responses after intestinal transplantation. The V and J ends lost 4 bases and 3 bases respectively, with 0 bases between them. This CDR3 has 10 amino acids. CDR1 is KGHSH, CDR2 LQKENI, per germline. The method was immunoSEQ multiplex PCR; TCRdb's version includes in-frame clones alone and lacks a portion of them. The data show around 37,000 clones, around 87% seen once. Lymphocytes (intraepithelial and lamina propria) were released by processing the graft tissue. The sequence derives from a human patient who received an intestinal transplant, so some T cells may come from the graft donor. Sequences were derived from ileum tissue, sampled approximately 200 days after intestinal transplant. The V and J genes are TRBV18 and TRBJ2-5; D gene uncertain. The CDR3 loop reads CASSQETQYF. As DNA, the CDR3 is TGTGCCAGCTCACAAGAGACCCAGTACTTC. The full variable domain, in which reference TRBV18 and TRBJ2-5 provide the parts outside the CDR3, is NAGVMQNPRHLVRRRGQEARLRCSPMKGHSHVYWYRQLPEEGLKFMVYLQKENIIDESGMPKERFSAEFPKEGPSILRIQQVVRGDSAAYFCASSQETQYFGPGTRLLVL.